Below are 30 T cell receptor beta chains sequenced from a single sample in a study of T-cell memory formation after mild COVID-19. Using its own MiXCR run on the 5' RACE reads, TCRdb lists one record per CDR3 protein. The sample lists some 330,000 distinct CDR3 sequences; under 25% were seen once. The sample was PBMCs or a T cell subset sorted from them (not recorded which). The receptors were gathered from an adult woman who had mild COVID-19 (a few samples of this study predate the infection). Cell type and time point are not known.

This chain joins TRBV27 and TRBJ2-3, with 9 nucleotides matching TRBD2. Germline CDR1 reads MNHEY; CDR2 reads SMNVEV (reference sequence). Losses at the gene ends were 4 bases for V and 8 bases for J; bases not matched to a gene: 10. The CDR3 is 15 residues long. The CDR3 protein is CASSYWATSGGTQYF. Written as DNA, the CDR3 is TGTGCCAGCAGTTACTGGGCGACTAGCGGAGGTACGCAGTATTTT.

V gene TRBV7-9 combines with J gene TRBJ1-2; a possible D gene is TRBD1 (6 bases). CDR1 is SEHNR, CDR2 FQNEAQ, per germline (reference sequence). CDR3 length: 13 amino acids. V was shortened by 5 bases and J by 3 bases, with 10 bases between the two germline ends. The CDR3 DNA reads as TGTGCCAGCAGCGAGACAGGACACTATGGCTACACCTTC. This gives the protein CASSETGHYGYTF.

This clonotype was seen a few times. This sequence joins TRBV7-9 and TRBJ1-1, with a weak D call TRBD1 (6 bases). CDR3 size: 15 residues. Germline-derived CDR1 and CDR2 are SEHNR and FQNEAQ (reference sequence). Trimming left V 4 bases short and J 0 bases short, with 12 bases between. CDR3 bases: TGTGCCAGCAGCTCTTCTAAGGGGGTGAACACTGAAGCTTTCTTT. It codes for CASSSSKGVNTEAFF. Full variable domain (remainder filled in from reference TRBV7-9 and TRBJ1-1): DTGVSQNPRHKITKRGQNVTFRCDPISEHNRLYWYRQTLGQGPEFLTYFQNEAQLEKSRLLSDRFSAERPKGSFSTLEIQRTEQGDSAMYLCASSSSKGVNTEAFFGQGTRLTVV.

This sequence joins TRBV6-5 and TRBJ1-1; D not certain. CDR1 and CDR2 from the germline V gene are MNHEY and SVGAGI. This CDR3 region has 12 residues. Trimming took 5 bases from V and 5 from J, leaving 9 bases between them. The CDR3 DNA sequence: TGTGCCAGCAGTGTCCTAGGGACTGAAGCTTTCTTT. Amino acid sequence: CASSVLGTEAFF.

The chain couples TRBV5-6 to TRBJ1-1; D ambiguous. CDR3 length: 12 amino acids. CDR1 and CDR2 (germline): SGHDT, YYEEEE. V lost 3 bases and J 12 bases, leaving 15 bases between the germline ends. The CDR3 bases are TGTGCCAGCAGCTCCGATTGGGGAGTACCTTTCTTT. Protein: CASSSDWGVPFF.

This sequence joins TRBV5-1 and TRBJ2-2; D remains unclear. The V gene's germline CDR1 is SGHRS and CDR2 YFSETQ. This CDR3 spans 16 amino acids. With 1 base removed from V and 0 bases from J, the gap between germline ends came to 10 bases. The CDR3 protein is CASSLQAGSNTGELFF. The CDR3 region has the DNA TGCGCCAGCAGCTTGCAGGCAGGATCGAACACCGGGGAGCTGTTTTTT.

The chain has TRBV7-9 and TRBJ1-1; D uncertain. V was clipped by 3 bases and J by 1 base, with 3 bases between them. Looked up from germline, CDR1 is SEHNR and CDR2 is FQNEAQ (reference sequence). The length of the CDR3 is 12 residues. CDR3: CASSFPNTEAFF. CDR3 DNA: TGTGCCAGCAGCTTCCCGAACACTGAAGCTTTCTTT. Based on the CDR3 plus reference TRBV7-9 and TRBJ1-1, the full variable domain is DTGVSQNPRHKITKRGQNVTFRCDPISEHNRLYWYRQTLGQGPEFLTYFQNEAQLEKSRLLSDRFSAERPKGSFSTLEIQRTEQGDSAMYLCASSFPNTEAFFGQGTRLTVV.

This clonotype appeared a single time. This rearrangement joins TRBV7-9 to TRBJ2-3; tentative D call: TRBD2 (6 bases). Germline V gives CDR1 SEHNR, CDR2 FQNEAQ (reference sequence). V was cut by 2 bases and J by 6 bases, with 15 bases left in between. The CDR3 is 15 residues long. In nucleotides, the CDR3 is TGTGCCAGCAGCTTATTGTCGGGGGAATTGGATACGCAGTATTTT. Its protein product is CASSLLSGELDTQYF.

The chain is built from TRBV5-1 and TRBJ2-2; D is unclear. The germline V and J ends were trimmed by 3 bases and 2 bases, with 11 bases remaining between them. The germline gives CDR1 SGHRS, CDR2 YFSETQ. This CDR3 has 15 amino acids. DNA for the CDR3: TGCGCCAGCAGCTCAACTATCCCTAACACCGGGGAGCTGTTTTTT. The encoded protein is CASSSTIPNTGELFF.

This clonotype showed up just a few times. V usage is TRBV5-1 and J usage is TRBJ2-1, with D perhaps TRBD2 (6 bases). The CDR3 covers 14 residues. The V end was cut by 0 bases, the J end by 8 bases, with 12 bases between. The V gene's germline CDR1 is SGHRS and CDR2 YFSETQ. The CDR3 coding sequence is TGCGCCAGCAGCTTGGCGGGGGTCGGCGATGAGCAGTTCTTC. It encodes CASSLAGVGDEQFF.

J is TRBJ1-1 and V is TRBV18, with D tentatively TRBD1 (6 bases). Trimming removed 6 bases at V and 3 bases at J, with 14 bases between. The CDR3 has 14 amino acids. Germline CDR1 KGHSH, CDR2 LQKENI. The DNA for the CDR3 is TGTGCCAGCTCGCCGGACAGCCGGTACACTGAAGCTTTCTTT. Protein product: CASSPDSRYTEAFF.

The rearrangement uses TRBV27 and TRBJ2-5; possible D gene TRBD2, 5 bases. V lost 2 bases and J lost 5, with 12 bases in between. The CDR3 loop spans 14 amino acids. Per the germline V gene, CDR1 is MNHEY and CDR2 is SMNVEV (reference sequence). CDR3 protein: CASSLGEIGETQYF. The CDR3 coding sequence is TGTGCCAGCAGTTTAGGGGAGATCGGGGAGACCCAGTACTTC.

This chain links TRBV12-3 or TRBV12-4 with TRBJ1-1; 8 bases are shared with TRBD1. The junction had 5 bases not matched to a gene; V was cut back by 6 bases and J by 11 bases. The CDR3 has 11 residues. The CDR3, as DNA: TGTGCCAGCAGCTGGACAGGGAGTGCTTTCTTT. As protein: CASSWTGSAFF.

This clonotype turned up a few times. This rearrangement joins TRBV5-4 to TRBJ2-2, with D perhaps being TRBD1 or TRBD2 (5 bases each). CDR3 length: 14 amino acids. V was shortened by 10 bases and J by 0 bases, with 13 bases between the two germline ends. Germline lookup yields CDR1 SGHNT and CDR2 YYREEE (reference sequence). CDR3 nucleotide sequence: TGTGCCGCCGAGAGGGGTACGAACACCGGGGAGCTGTTTTTT. Translation: CAAERGTNTGELFF. The entire variable domain, with the rest obtained from reference TRBV5-4 and TRBJ2-2, is as follows: ETGVTQSPTHLIKTRGQQVTLRCSSQSGHNTVSWYQQALGQGPQFIFQYYREEENGRGNFPPRFSGLQFPNYSSELNVNALELDDSALYLCAAERGTNTGELFFGEGSRLTVL.

This clonotype was seen a few times. In nucleotides, the CDR3 is TGCGCCAGCAGCTTCTTTGGACAGGGTCTAGTCGAGCAGTACTTC. Its translation is CASSFFGQGLVEQYF. This chain joins TRBV5-1 and TRBJ2-7; 8 bases map to TRBD1. With 2 bases clipped from V and 6 bases from J, the junction kept 10 bases outside the gene matches. Germline V gene sequence: CDR1 SGHRS, CDR2 YFSETQ. This CDR3 contains 15 residues.

V usage is TRBV20-1 and J usage is TRBJ2-2; TRBD2 agrees at 9 bases. Germline V lookup: CDR1 DFQATT, CDR2 SNEGSKA (reference sequence). The CDR3 is 17 residues long. V was pared by 0 bases and J by 0 bases, with 5 bases of the junction left unmatched. The CDR3: CSARDRPSGANTGELFF. CDR3 DNA sequence: TGCAGTGCTAGAGATAGGCCTAGCGGGGCGAACACCGGGGAGCTGTTTTTT.

The V gene is TRBV2, the J gene TRBJ2-1, with a tentative D call TRBD2 (5 bases). This CDR3 is built from 14 residues. Trimming removed 5 bases at V and 4 bases at J, with 12 bases between. The germline gives CDR1 SNHLY, CDR2 FYNNEI. For the CDR3, the DNA is TGTGCCAGCAGTATTAGCGTATCTTACAATGAGCAGTTCTTC. Amino acid sequence: CASSISVSYNEQFF.

This clonotype was seen more than once but under ten times. This chain uses TRBV3-1 with TRBJ2-7; perhaps TRBD1 as D (6 bases). Germline CDR1 and CDR2: LGHDT and YNNKEL (reference sequence). The CDR3 extends over 14 amino acids. V lost 0 bases, J lost 8 bases, and 14 bases lay in between. CDR3 sequence reads: CASSQEISRDKQYF. The CDR3 coding sequence is TGTGCCAGCAGCCAAGAGATTTCGAGGGACAAGCAGTACTTC.

This clonotype was counted ten times or more. J is TRBJ2-3 and V is TRBV4-2; TRBD2 agrees at 8 bases. In germline, CDR1 is LGHNA, CDR2 YNFKEQ. The J segment lost 5 bases and the V segment lost 1 base, leaving 5 bases of the junction unmatched. The CDR3 is 15 amino acids. The CDR3 sequence is CASSQAGGAVDTQYF. CDR3 nucleotides: TGTGCCAGCAGCCAAGCGGGGGGGGCAGTAGATACGCAGTATTTT.

This clonotype showed up just a few times. The gene calls are TRBV7-3 and TRBJ2-1, with D possibly matching TRBD2 (5 bases). V lost 1 base and J lost 10, with 14 bases in between. From germline, CDR1 is SGHTA and CDR2 FQGTGA. The CDR3 is 14 amino acids. CDR3 loop: CASSLRLASREQFF. The CDR3 DNA follows: TGTGCCAGCAGCTTAAGGCTAGCTTCCAGGGAGCAGTTCTTC.

This clonotype was seen only a few times. V and J are TRBV5-1 and TRBJ1-1, with D possibly being TRBD1 (5 bases). Between the trimmed V and J ends, which lost 1 base and 4 bases, there was a span of 11 bases. The germline V gene encodes CDR1 SGHRS and CDR2 YFSETQ. This CDR3 spans 14 amino acids. CDR3 amino acids: CASSLFQGGTEAFF. The CDR3 DNA reads as TGCGCCAGCAGCTTGTTCCAGGGAGGCACTGAAGCTTTCTTT.

The table lists this clonotype with a few counts. V and J are TRBV7-2 and TRBJ1-1, with 9 bases lining up with TRBD1. The length of the CDR3 is 15 residues. Germline loops: CDR1 SGHTA, CDR2 FQGNSA. Trimming took 5 bases from V and 1 from J; bases not matched to a gene: 5. The CDR3 region has the DNA TGTGCCAGCAGCGGCTGGGACAGGGAGAACACTGAAGCTTTCTTT. Its translation is CASSGWDRENTEAFF.

This clonotype was counted between two and nine times. The rearrangement uses TRBV29-1 and TRBJ1-5, with D unclear. Looked up from germline, CDR1 is SQVTM and CDR2 is ANQGSEA. CDR3 size: 15 residues. This CDR3 is CRGFLQAGSNQPQHF. The CDR3 DNA follows: TGCAGGGGATTCTTGCAGGCGGGTAGCAATCAGCCCCAGCATTTT. The entire variable domain, with the rest obtained from reference TRBV29-1 and TRBJ1-5, is as follows: SAVISQKPSRDICQRGTSLTIQCQVDSQVTMMFWYRQQPGQSLTLIATANQGSEATYESGFVIDKFPISRPNLTFSTLTVSNMSPEDSSIYLCRGFLQAGSNQPQHFGDGTRLSIL.

There are a few counts of this clonotype. The J gene is TRBJ1-1, the V gene TRBV5-1; a weak D match, TRBD1 (5 bases). The germline V and J ends were trimmed by 4 bases and 2 bases, with 15 bases remaining between them. The CDR3 runs 15 residues. Germline lookup yields CDR1 SGHRS and CDR2 YFSETQ. The CDR3 DNA follows: TGCGCCAGCAGCCCGGGGTCAGGGCCCAACACTGAAGCTTTCTTT. Its translation: CASSPGSGPNTEAFF. The whole variable domain, filled in from reference TRBV5-1 and TRBJ1-1, reads KAGVTQTPRYLIKTRGQQVTLSCSPISGHRSVSWYQQTPGQGLQFLFEYFSETQRNKGNFPGRFSGRQFSNSRSEMNVSTLELGDSALYLCASSPGSGPNTEAFFGQGTRLTVV.

The V call is TRBV23-1, the J call TRBJ2-2; TRBD2 might be the D (7 bases). TRBV23-1 is treated as an ORF (open reading frame) with a function not yet certain. The CDR3 is 17 residues long. V gave up 7 bases and J gave up 4 bases, with 22 bases separating them. The CDR3 region has the DNA TGCGCCAGCACTCGGAGAGGGGGGGGGCGATCCACCGGGGAGCTGTTTTTT. Its protein is CASTRRGGGRSTGELFF.

This clonotype has more than one count but fewer than ten. This chain uses TRBV4-2 with TRBJ2-7; TRBD1 matches 8 bases. The CDR3 spans 14 residues. Germline V gene lookup returns CDR1 LGHNA and CDR2 YNFKEQ. The V gene end was trimmed by 2 bases and the J gene end by 3 bases; junction bases not matched to a gene: 3. CDR3 in DNA: TGTGCCAGCAGCCAACCGGGACAGGACTACGAGCAGTACTTC. It translates to CASSQPGQDYEQYF.

This clonotype occurred a few times. The chain uses TRBV5-1 and TRBJ2-3; D unresolved. The V gene lost 3 bases and the J gene lost 2 bases, with 16 bases spanning the gap. CDR3 size: 16 residues. Looked up from germline, CDR1 is SGHRS and CDR2 is YFSETQ. The CDR3 bases are TGCGCCAGCAGCTACCTGGTGGACCCTACCACAGATACGCAGTATTTT. It yields the protein CASSYLVDPTTDTQYF.

The CDR3 loop reads CASSFEGMDNQPQHF. CDR3 coding DNA: TGTGCCAGCAGCTTTGAAGGGATGGACAATCAGCCCCAGCATTTT. The chain combines TRBV7-2 with TRBJ1-5; D uncertain. The V and J ends lost 3 bases and 3 bases respectively, with 12 bases between them. The germline gives CDR1 SGHTA, CDR2 FQGNSA. The CDR3 is made up of 15 amino acids.

This chain uses TRBV6-5 with TRBJ1-1; tentative D call: TRBD1 (5 bases). The CDR3 length is 12 residues. Trimming stripped 6 bases from V and 8 bases from J, with 13 bases between. Germline values: CDR1 MNHEY, CDR2 SVGAGI. CDR3 loop: CASRGVGLEAFF. Here the CDR3 DNA reads TGTGCCAGCAGGGGAGTGGGGCTCGAAGCTTTCTTT.

The V gene is TRBV25-1, the J gene TRBJ2-7; 7 nucleotides agree with TRBD1. The CDR3 spans 15 residues. The germline gives CDR1 MGHDK, CDR2 SYGVNS. V gave up 3 bases and J gave up 1 base; unmatched junction bases: 6. The CDR3 DNA is TGTGCCAGCAGTGAGGGCAGGGGGTTATCCTACGAGCAGTACTTC. Protein: CASSEGRGLSYEQYF.